Listed below are T cell receptor beta chains from one sample, sequenced in a study of shared T cell receptors in the human thymus. Profiling relied on immunoSEQ multiplex PCR, and the TCRdb table lists in-frame clones only, not all of them. The sample lists hundreds of thousands of clones, roughly 90% occurring once. A further study also used this sample, focusing on human thymus T cells.

The specimen was thymocytes. Every receptor here comes from a boy under two years old with a congenital heart defect. The CDR3 runs from the conserved cysteine through the conserved F or W. A D gene is named only where the DNA matches it firmly. Not all rows give a size; the values are once, few, many and, for expanded clones, a class.

j_gene | v_gene | abundance | d_gene | CDR3nt | CDR3aa
TRBJ1-4 | TRBV19 | few | TRBD1 | TGTGCCAGTAGTATCCCCAACCGGGACAGAAATGAAAAACTGTTTTTT | CASSIPNRDRNEKLFF
TRBJ2-7 | TRBV30 | - | TRBD1 | TGTGCCTGGAGTGCCGGACAGGGGCCGGGTTATCAGCAGTACTTC | CAWSAGQGPGYQQYF
TRBJ2-7 | TRBV28 | - | - | TGTGCCACAGCAATCGCCAGGGGCGCCTACGAGCAGTACTTC | CATAIARGAYEQYF
TRBJ1-1 | TRBV6-6 | - | TRBD1 | TGTGCCAGCAGCCCTGGGACAGGGGATGGTTCTGAAGCTTTCTTT | CASSPGTGDGSEAFF
TRBJ2-1 | TRBV28 | - | TRBD2 | TGTGCCAGCAGGTTGACTAGCGGCCACAATGAGCAGTTCTTC | CASRLTSGHNEQFF
TRBJ2-3 | TRBV4-3 | - | TRBD1 | TGCGCCAGCAGCCAAGATAGGGGGAGACAGGGGCAAAATACGCAGTATTTT | CASSQDRGRQGQNTQYF
TRBJ2-5 | TRBV28 | - | - | TGTGCCAGCAGTCTCAAGCCCGGTTTCCAAGAGACCCAGTACTTC | CASSLKPGFQETQYF
TRBJ1-5 | TRBV23-1 | - | - | TGCGCCAGCAGTCAATCTGGCAGACTGAGCAATCAGCCCCAGCATTTT | CASSQSGRLSNQPQHF
TRBJ2-3 | TRBV28 | - | TRBD1 | TGTGCCAGCAGTAGTCGACAGGGGGGTGTGGCGGGAGAGGGTGCAGATACGCAGTATTTT | CASSSRQGGVAGEGADTQYF
TRBJ1-1 | TRBV10-3 | - | - | TGTGCCATCAGTGAGACCGACAGGACCGAAGCTTTCTTT | CAISETDRTEAFF
TRBJ1-1 | TRBV5-1 | once | TRBD1 | TGCGCCAGCAGCCGGGACAGGGTCTGGGCAGAAGCTTTCTTT | CASSRDRVWAEAFF
TRBJ2-7 | TRBV10-1 | - | TRBD2 | TGCGCCAGCAGTGAGTCTAAGACTAGCGGGACCTACGAGCAGTACTTC | CASSESKTSGTYEQYF
TRBJ2-7 | TRBV29-1 | once | TRBD1 | TGCAGCGTAGCCAGGACAGGGAGCTCCTACGAGCAGTACTTC | CSVARTGSSYEQYF
TRBJ2-7 | TRBV28 | - | - | TGTGCCAGCAGTTTACTACGAAGTGGTACCCACGAGCAGTACTTC | CASSLLRSGTHEQYF
TRBJ1-3 | TRBV19 | few | TRBD1 | TGTGCCAGTATTCAGGGACAGGATGGGGACACCATATATTTT | CASIQGQDGDTIYF
TRBJ2-6 | TRBV28 | - | TRBD2 | TGTGCCAGCAGTCCCCTTTTAGCGGGAGGGCCTAAGGGGGCCAACGTCCTGACTTTC | CASSPLLAGGPKGANVLTF
TRBJ2-1 | TRBV2 | - | TRBD2 | TGTGCCAGCAGGAGGACTAGCGAGACCCGTGGGGGGCAGTTCTTC | CASRRTSETRGGQFF
TRBJ2-1 | TRBV5-1 | - | - | TGCGCCAGCAGCACGGGACTGCCCCACAATGAGCAGTTCTTC | CASSTGLPHNEQFF
TRBJ2-1 | TRBV4-2 | - | TRBD2 | TGTGCCAGCAGCCAAGTGCGACTAGCGGGAGGGGACGATGAGCAGTTCTTC | CASSQVRLAGGDDEQFF
TRBJ2-3 | TRBV28 | - | - | TGTGCCACCCAAACTAGAACCGATACGCAGTATTTT | CATQTRTDTQYF
TRBJ2-1 | TRBV27 | - | TRBD1 | TGTGCCAGCGGGGCAGGGGGCTCCTACAATGAGCAGTTCTTC | CASGAGGSYNEQFF
TRBJ1-2 | TRBV4-3 | - | - | TGCGCCAGCAGCCAAGATTGGGGGCGGAATTATGGCTACACCTTC | CASSQDWGRNYGYTF
TRBJ2-5 | TRBV19 | once | - | TGTGCCAGTAGTGAGTCTTTACAAGAGACCCAGTACTTC | CASSESLQETQYF
TRBJ1-2 | TRBV4-3 | - | - | TGCGCCAGCAGCCCACCCCTACAGGGTGCTAACTATGGCTACACCTTC | CASSPPLQGANYGYTF
TRBJ2-7 | TRBV9 | - | TRBD1 | TGTGCCAGCAGCCCCGGGACAGGGAACTACGAGCAGTACTTC | CASSPGTGNYEQYF
TRBJ2-7 | TRBV18 | - | TRBD2 | TGTGCCAGCTCACCCCCGGGACTAGCGGGTTCCTACGAGCAGTACTTC | CASSPPGLAGSYEQYF
TRBJ1-2 | TRBV21-1 | - | - | TGTGCCAGCAGCCAAGTAAGACAGGGTCTACGTGGCTACACCTTC | CASSQVRQGLRGYTF
TRBJ2-7 | TRBV27 | - | - | TGTGCCAGCAGTCCCCACGGCCGGGGTAGCTACGAGCAGTACTTC | CASSPHGRGSYEQYF